Listed here are 25 T cell receptor beta chains from one sample, sequenced in a study of blood T cells in healthy people across ages. Primed by a sample-barcoded 5' primer and a J-beta primer mix, a second PCR proceeded for 7 to 11 cycles. A single record per CDR3 protein comes from TCRdb applying MiXCR to the 5' RACE reads. The sample yields around 1,000,000 distinct CDR3 sequences, 20% to 25% seen once. The data also belong to a second study, concerning T cells of mothers and their children.

Sequencing used blood. The receptors derive from a girl aged 2 to 10 in good health.

The gene calls are TRBV5-4 and TRBJ2-1, with 7 nucleotides matching TRBD2. CDR3 size: 16 residues. The V gene end was trimmed by 1 base and the J gene end by 8 bases; junction bases not matched to a gene: 12. Germline values: CDR1 SGHNT, CDR2 YYREEE (reference sequence). The CDR3 region has the DNA TGTGCCAGCAGCTTGCTATCTAGCGGTCTTGTCGATGAGCAGTTCTTC. Residues: CASSLLSSGLVDEQFF.

The chain's CDR3 is CASSPTQDNSPLHF. DNA for the CDR3: TGTGCCAGCTCCCCAACACAGGATAATTCACCCCTCCACTTT. V is TRBV18 and J is TRBJ1-6, with D tentatively TRBD1 (5 bases). This CDR3 comprises 14 residues. CDR1 and CDR2 (germline): KGHSH, LQKENI. The V gene lost 6 bases and the J gene lost 5 bases, with 11 bases spanning the gap.

This rearrangement joins TRBV20-1 to TRBJ2-5; TRBD2 is a possible D gene (5 bases). Trimming pared 2 bases from V and 2 bases from J, leaving 12 bases between. This CDR3 has 14 amino acids. CDR1 and CDR2 (germline): DFQATT, SNEGSKA (reference sequence). The CDR3 DNA reads TGCAGTGCTAGACTAGCAGGACTTCAAGAGACCCAGTACTTC. Protein sequence: CSARLAGLQETQYF.

A few counts support this clonotype. J is TRBJ1-3 and V is TRBV6-1, with D uncertain. The CDR3 runs to 16 residues. V gave up 6 bases and J gave up 0 bases, with 15 bases separating them. Germline V gene data show CDR1 as MNHNS and CDR2 as SASEGT. The CDR3 protein is CASRRKTPRSGNTIYF. The DNA for the CDR3 is TGTGCCAGCAGGAGGAAGACACCCCGCTCTGGAAACACCATATATTTT.

The V gene is TRBV24-1, the J gene TRBJ1-2; possible D gene TRBD1, 5 bases. The germline CDR1 and CDR2 sequences are KGHDR and SFDVKD. This CDR3 has 15 amino acids. Trimming stripped 3 bases from V and 8 bases from J, with 18 bases between. The CDR3 DNA sequence: TGTGCCACCAGTGATGAAAGTCGCGGGGGTCTCGGCTACACCTTC. Translating gives CATSDESRGGLGYTF.

This sequence joins TRBV28 and TRBJ1-5; D is unclear. CDR1 and CDR2 (germline): MDHEN, SYDVKM. CDR3 length: 11 residues. V was shortened by 2 bases and J by 9 bases, with 5 bases between the two germline ends. This CDR3 reads CASSLGRPQHF. The CDR3, as DNA: TGTGCCAGCAGTTTAGGAAGGCCCCAGCATTTT.

This clonotype was recorded many times. DNA for the CDR3: TGTGCCAGCAGGTCCGGGACTAGCGGGGGCTGGGGAGAGACCCAGTACTTC. This encodes CASRSGTSGGWGETQYF. The chain has TRBV6-1 and TRBJ2-5; TRBD2 matches 14 bases. Germline CDR1 MNHNS, CDR2 SASEGT. V shed 6 bases and J 4 bases; nucleotides not matched to a gene: 10. The length of the CDR3 is 17 residues.

The chain has TRBV19 and TRBJ2-5; D gene ambiguous. The germline gives CDR1 LNHDA, CDR2 SQIVND (reference sequence). This CDR3 is 13 amino acids long. V was pared by 3 bases and J by 5 bases, with 10 bases between. In DNA, the CDR3 is TGTGCCAGTAGTATTAGGGATTTGGAGACCCAGTACTTC. This gives the protein CASSIRDLETQYF.

The chain carries TRBV6-5 and TRBJ2-1, with D maybe TRBD2 (5 bases). V dropped 2 bases and J dropped 6 bases, with 14 bases sitting between them. The CDR3 totals 15 residues. Germline-derived CDR1 and CDR2 are MNHEY and SVGAGI. CDR3 nucleotide sequence: TGTGCCAGCAGTTACACTAGATTACTGGCCAATGAGCAGTTCTTC. It yields the protein CASSYTRLLANEQFF.

This clonotype occurred once. The CDR3 DNA reads as TGTGCCAGCAGCTTAGAACGACAGGGAAGGGGTCAGCCCCAGCATTTT. Amino acid sequence: CASSLERQGRGQPQHF. This chain uses TRBV7-6 with TRBJ1-5, with 7 bases lining up with TRBD1. J lost 6 bases, V lost 1 base, and 9 bases had no gene match. Germline values: CDR1 SGHVS, CDR2 FNYEAQ. The CDR3 loop spans 16 amino acids.

This chain connects TRBV3-1 to TRBJ2-7; D is perhaps TRBD1 or TRBD2 (6 bases each). Trimming took 4 bases from V and 5 from J, leaving 15 bases between them. Germline loops: CDR1 LGHDT, CDR2 YNNKEL (reference sequence). This CDR3 is built from 14 residues. The CDR3 here is CASSPLPGANEQYF. The CDR3 bases are TGTGCCAGCAGCCCATTACCGGGGGCCAACGAGCAGTACTTC.

This clonotype was recorded a few times. The chain joins TRBV12-3 or TRBV12-4 to TRBJ2-1; D tentatively fits TRBD1 or TRBD2 (7 bases each). The V end was cut by 5 bases, the J end by 9 bases, with 17 bases between. The CDR3 loop spans 14 amino acids. CDR3 protein: CASSHQGGRSEQFF. Written as DNA, the CDR3 is TGTGCCAGCAGTCACCAGGGGGGGCGAAGTGAGCAGTTCTTC.

The chain employs TRBV29-1 and TRBJ2-5; D unresolved. Trimming removed 1 base at V and 3 bases at J, with 6 bases between. Germline V lookup: CDR1 SQVTM, CDR2 ANQGSEA. The CDR3 is 12 amino acids. The CDR3 DNA follows: TGCAGCGTTGAAGCGGACGAAGAGACCCAGTACTTC. The encoded protein is CSVEADEETQYF.

The V and J genes are TRBV28 and TRBJ2-5; TRBD1 matches at 9 bases. With the DNA end fitting TRBJ2-7 better, the J assignment may be wrong. The CDR3 is made up of 17 amino acids. Germline V CDR1 and CDR2: MDHEN, SYDVKM. The CDR3 nucleotides are TGTGCCAGCAGTTTCACAGGGGGCGCGGATCCCTTCTACGAGCAGTACTTC. It codes for CASSFTGGADPFYEQYF.

V usage is TRBV12-3 or TRBV12-4 and J usage is TRBJ2-7, with a tentative D call TRBD1 (6 bases). Trimming removed 5 bases from V and 3 bases from J, with 17 bases in between. The CDR3 runs 15 residues. Here the CDR3 DNA reads TGTGCCAGCAGTCCCGGACCCAGGGGTAACTACGAGCAGTACTTC. This gives the protein CASSPGPRGNYEQYF.

The V gene is TRBV28, the J gene TRBJ2-3, with 7 bases matching TRBD2. The CDR3 is 13 amino acids. Germline CDR1 MDHEN, CDR2 SYDVKM. V shed 7 bases, J shed 2 bases, and the junction held 3 bases outside the gene matches. The CDR3 sequence is CASKRGYTDTQYF. The CDR3 bases are TGTGCCAGCAAGCGGGGATACACAGATACGCAGTATTTT.

This clonotype has a count of ten or more. The chain links TRBV4-3 to TRBJ2-1; 7 bases are a match to TRBD2. V was clipped by 0 bases and J by 9 bases; unmatched bases: 5. Per germline, CDR1 LGHNA and CDR2 YSLEER. This CDR3 has 14 amino acids. The CDR3 region has the DNA TGCGCCAGCAGCCAAGATTCGGGGGGAGGTGAGCAGTTCTTC. Translation: CASSQDSGGGEQFF.

The chain links TRBV12-3 or TRBV12-4 to TRBJ2-5; D ambiguous. The CDR3 has 12 residues. V was clipped by 6 bases and J by 5 bases, with 10 bases between them. CDR3 sequence reads: CASSHLAETQYF. The CDR3 DNA is TGTGCCAGCAGCCACTTGGCGGAGACCCAGTACTTC.

The rearrangement joins TRBV9 to TRBJ2-7; unclear D gene. There are 14 residues in the CDR3. With 4 bases removed from V and 1 base from J, the gap between germline ends came to 12 bases. CDR1 SGDLS and CDR2 YYNGEE come from the germline V gene. The CDR3 is CASSLLVDSYEQYF. CDR3 nucleotides: TGTGCCAGCAGCCTTTTAGTTGATTCCTACGAGCAGTACTTC. Using reference TRBV9 and TRBJ2-7 for the parts outside the CDR3, the full variable domain is DSGVTQTPKHLITATGQRVTLRCSPRSGDLSVYWYQQSLDQGLQFLIQYYNGEERAKGNILERFSAQQFPDLHSELNLSSLELGDSALYFCASSLLVDSYEQYFGPGTRLTVT.

This chain links TRBV27 with TRBJ2-1; 9 nucleotides agree with TRBD2. J gave up 5 bases and V 5 bases, and 10 bases lay outside the gene matches. There are 16 residues in the CDR3. In germline, CDR1 is MNHEY, CDR2 SMNVEV (reference sequence). CDR3 in DNA: TGTGCCAGCAGTCTAAGGAGGACTAGCGTTAACAATGAGCAGTTCTTC. It codes for CASSLRRTSVNNEQFF.

This clonotype showed up just a few times. The V call is TRBV12-3 or TRBV12-4, the J call TRBJ1-5; 10 bases agree with TRBD1. CDR3 size: 15 residues. V dropped 6 bases and J dropped 3; count of bases not matched to a gene: 5. CDR3 bases: TGTGCCAGCAGCGGGACAGGGGCCGTCAATCAGCCCCAGCATTTT. Encoded protein: CASSGTGAVNQPQHF.

In this sample, this clonotype turned up a few times. V and J are TRBV14 and TRBJ2-2; D is possibly TRBD1 (6 bases). This CDR3 has 14 amino acids. Germline CDR1 reads SGHDN; CDR2 reads FVKESK. The V and J ends lost 5 bases and 6 bases respectively, with 13 bases between them. In nucleotides, the CDR3 is TGTGCCAGCAGCTTTACAGGGTCGGCCGGGGAGCTGTTTTTT. Translation gives CASSFTGSAGELFF.

The V and J genes are TRBV7-9 and TRBJ2-3; 12 nucleotides align to TRBD2. Germline lookup yields CDR1 SEHNR and CDR2 FQNEAQ (reference sequence). V lost 8 bases, J lost 6 bases, and 9 bases stayed unmatched. CDR3 length: 15 residues. The CDR3 here is CASLKTSGGEDTQYF. The CDR3 DNA sequence: TGTGCCAGCCTAAAGACTAGCGGGGGTGAGGATACGCAGTATTTT.

The rearrangement links TRBV7-2 to TRBJ1-2, with D maybe TRBD1 (6 bases). The CDR3 extends over 14 amino acids. Trimming took off 1 base at V and 8 bases at J, with 14 bases between the two ends. Germline V gene sequence: CDR1 SGHTA, CDR2 FQGNSA. The CDR3 coding sequence is TGTGCCAGCAGCTTAGGGACAGACACTACCGGCTACACCTTC. As protein: CASSLGTDTTGYTF.

This clonotype came up a few times. The V and J genes are TRBV7-9 and TRBJ2-1, with 9 bases that match TRBD2. Looked up from germline, CDR1 is SEHNR and CDR2 is FQNEAQ (reference sequence). The CDR3 sequence is 16 residues long. After removal of 4 bases from V and 4 bases from J, the junction contained 8 bases not matched to a gene. DNA of the CDR3: TGTGCCAGCAGCTCAAGGGCCCTAGCGGGGTACAATGAGCAGTTCTTC. Translating it yields CASSSRALAGYNEQFF.